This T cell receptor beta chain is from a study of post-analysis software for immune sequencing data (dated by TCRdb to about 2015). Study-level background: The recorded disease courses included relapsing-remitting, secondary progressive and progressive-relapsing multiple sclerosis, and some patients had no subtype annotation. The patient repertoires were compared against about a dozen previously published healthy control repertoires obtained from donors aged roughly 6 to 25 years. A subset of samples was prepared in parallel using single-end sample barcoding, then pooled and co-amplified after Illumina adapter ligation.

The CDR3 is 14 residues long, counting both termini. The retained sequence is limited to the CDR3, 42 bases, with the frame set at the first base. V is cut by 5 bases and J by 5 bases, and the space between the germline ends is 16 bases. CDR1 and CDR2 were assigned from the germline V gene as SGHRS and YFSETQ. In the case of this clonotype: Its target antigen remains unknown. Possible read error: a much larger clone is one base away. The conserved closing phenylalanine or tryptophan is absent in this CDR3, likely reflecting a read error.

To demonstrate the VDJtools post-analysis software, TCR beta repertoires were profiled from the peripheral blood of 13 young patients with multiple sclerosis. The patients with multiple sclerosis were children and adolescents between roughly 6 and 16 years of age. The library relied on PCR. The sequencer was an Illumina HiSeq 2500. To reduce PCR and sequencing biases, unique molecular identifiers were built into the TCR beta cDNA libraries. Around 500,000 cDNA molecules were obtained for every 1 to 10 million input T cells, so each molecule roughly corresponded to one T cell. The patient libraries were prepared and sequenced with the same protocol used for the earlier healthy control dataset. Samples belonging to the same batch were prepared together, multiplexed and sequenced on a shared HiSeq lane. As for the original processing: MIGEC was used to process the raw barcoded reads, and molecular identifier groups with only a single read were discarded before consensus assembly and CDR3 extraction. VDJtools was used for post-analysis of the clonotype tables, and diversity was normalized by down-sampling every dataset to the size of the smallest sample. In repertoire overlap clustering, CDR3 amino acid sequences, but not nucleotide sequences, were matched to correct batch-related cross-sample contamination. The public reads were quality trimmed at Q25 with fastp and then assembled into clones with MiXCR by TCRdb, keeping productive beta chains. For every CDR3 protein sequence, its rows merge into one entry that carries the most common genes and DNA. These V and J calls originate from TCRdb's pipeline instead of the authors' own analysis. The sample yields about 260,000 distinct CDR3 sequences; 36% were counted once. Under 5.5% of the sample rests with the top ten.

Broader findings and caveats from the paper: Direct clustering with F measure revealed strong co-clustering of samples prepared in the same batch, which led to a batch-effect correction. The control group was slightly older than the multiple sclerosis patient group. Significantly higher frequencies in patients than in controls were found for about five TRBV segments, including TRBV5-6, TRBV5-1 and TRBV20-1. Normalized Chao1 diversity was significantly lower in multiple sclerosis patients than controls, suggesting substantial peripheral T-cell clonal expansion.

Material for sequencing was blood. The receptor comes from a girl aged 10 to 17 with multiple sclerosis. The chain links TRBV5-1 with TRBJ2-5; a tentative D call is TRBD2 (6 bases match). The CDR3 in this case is CASSLSLASETQYV. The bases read TGCGCCAGCAGTCTGAGCCTAGCGTCGGAGACCCAGTACGTC.